This TCR beta chain was retrieved from a study of CD8 T cells in ankylosing spondylitis. Overall study results and limits: A TCR beta motif of about 8 highly homologous variants seemed to mark ankylosing spondylitis blood.

CDR3 length: 15 amino acids. CDR1 is SQVTM, CDR2 ANQGSEA, per germline. Trimming took 4 bases from V and 4 from J; bases not matched to a gene: 10. Preparation of TCR beta libraries was done by quantitative 5'-RACE with molecular barcodes. TCRdb independently ran MiXCR on the 5' RACE reads; one entry per CDR3 protein. In the table there are approximately 300,000 distinct CDR3 sequences, around 18% of which are singletons. Notes on this clonotype: The antigen is not known.

The sample comprised blood, either unsorted or a sorted T cell fraction (not recorded which). The clonotype comes from a male donor with ankylosing spondylitis or in good health (not recorded which). The chain carries TRBV29-1 and TRBJ2-3; TRBD2 matches at 8 bases. CDR3 coding DNA: TGCAGCGTTGTGGGTTCGGGGGGGTTATCAGATACGCAGTATTTT. It encodes CSVVGSGGLSDTQYF.